What follows are 15 T cell receptor beta chains derived from one specimen sequenced in a study of spatial heterogeneity in lung cancer. The time point was: sample taken at primary tumor resection. Whole RNA was taken from tumor, nontumor lung or frozen PBMC; it was then sequenced unsorted. TCRdb re-called the 5' RACE reads with MiXCR, one entry per CDR3 protein. The table shows more than 75,000 distinct CDR3 sequences, with 10% to 15% occurring only once. The sequencing used PBMCs, collected at surgery. These receptors were collected from a male donor with early-stage non-small cell lung cancer.

This chain joins TRBV28 and TRBJ1-1; D is unresolved. This CDR3 spans 11 amino acids. Germline V gene data show CDR1 as MDHEN and CDR2 as SYDVKM. Trimming left V 3 bases short and J 11 bases short, with 10 bases between. CDR3 DNA sequence: TGTGCCAGCAGTTTCAAGGGAGAGGCTTTCTTT. This translates into CASSFKGEAFF.

V gene TRBV7-9 combines with J gene TRBJ2-1; D is unclear. The V end was cut by 3 bases, the J end by 6 bases, with 15 bases between. Germline V gene data show CDR1 as SEHNR and CDR2 as FQNEAQ (reference sequence). The CDR3 consists of 15 residues. The CDR3 DNA sequence: TGTGCCAGCAGCTTGGCGCCGACGATTGGCAATGAGCAGTTCTTC. It is translated as CASSLAPTIGNEQFF. The whole variable domain, filled in from reference TRBV7-9 and TRBJ2-1, reads DTGVSQNPRHKITKRGQNVTFRCDPISEHNRLYWYRQTLGQGPEFLTYFQNEAQLEKSRLLSDRFSAERPKGSFSTLEIQRTEQGDSAMYLCASSLAPTIGNEQFFGPGTRLTVL.

This clonotype was found a few times. The chain employs TRBV7-3 and TRBJ2-7; D possibly corresponds to TRBD2 (7 bases). This CDR3 region has 15 residues. Trimming pared 3 bases from V and 6 bases from J, leaving 18 bases between. Per the germline V gene, CDR1 is SGHTA and CDR2 is FQGTGA. CDR3 in DNA: TGTGCCAGCAGCTTGACGCATGGGGAGGGGGTCGAGCAGTACTTC. It translates to CASSLTHGEGVEQYF. Supplemented by reference TRBV7-3 and TRBJ2-7, the full variable domain reads GAGVSQTPSNKVTEKGKYVELRCDPISGHTALYWYRQSLGQGPEFLIYFQGTGAADDSGLPNDRFFAVRPEGSVSTLKIQRTERGDSAVYLCASSLTHGEGVEQYFGPGTRLTVT.

This clonotype was seen a few times. This chain joins TRBV10-3 and TRBJ2-5; 7 nucleotides align to TRBD1. The CDR3 is 16 amino acids. With 3 bases clipped from V and 0 bases from J, the junction kept 7 bases outside the gene matches. Germline CDR1 reads ENHRY; CDR2 reads SYGVKD. CDR3 in DNA: TGTGCCATCAGTGATATAGGGGGCCAGTACCAAGAGACCCAGTACTTC. It yields the protein CAISDIGGQYQETQYF.

This clonotype appeared a few times. This rearrangement joins TRBV6-1 to TRBJ1-1; tentatively, D is TRBD1 (5 bases). Germline loops: CDR1 MNHNS, CDR2 SASEGT. With 3 bases removed from V and 1 base from J, the gap between germline ends came to 15 bases. This CDR3 comprises 16 residues. DNA for the CDR3: TGTGCCAGCAGTGATATGGGGGTTCTTGGGAACACTGAAGCTTTCTTT. Amino acid sequence: CASSDMGVLGNTEAFF.

This clonotype appeared a single time. One end of the junction does not line up with germline, which may come from a read error. The rearrangement joins TRBV11-2 to TRBJ1-3; D uncertain. The germline gives CDR1 SGHAT, CDR2 FQNNGV. The CDR3 runs 13 residues. The CDR3 here is CASSLASGNAIYF. CDR3 DNA: TGTGCCAGCAGCTTGGCCTCTGGAAACGCCATATATTTT.

This clonotype occurred many times. This chain links TRBV25-1 with TRBJ2-6; D is unresolved. Germline CDR1 is MGHDK and CDR2 is SYGVNS. CDR3 size: 13 residues. V was shortened by 6 bases and J by 3 bases, with 6 bases between the two germline ends. CDR3 sequence: CASSLLGANVLTF. The CDR3 DNA follows: TGTGCCAGCAGCCTCCTTGGGGCCAACGTCCTGACTTTC.

V is TRBV7-8 and J is TRBJ2-1; no reliable D call. The V gene's germline CDR1 is SGHVS and CDR2 FQNEAQ. The CDR3 spans 14 residues. Trimming removed 5 bases from V and 0 bases from J, with 8 bases in between. CDR3 sequence reads: CASSPVPSYNEQFF. The CDR3 DNA reads TGTGCCAGCAGCCCGGTCCCCTCCTACAATGAGCAGTTCTTC.

This clonotype came up a few times. The chain uses TRBV2 and TRBJ2-3; no definite D call. Trimming removed 4 bases from V and 1 base from J, with 9 bases in between. Germline CDR1 and CDR2: SNHLY and FYNNEI. The CDR3 runs 14 residues. The CDR3 DNA reads TGTGCCAGCAGTGTGAGGAGCGGCACAGATACGCAGTATTTT. Translating gives CASSVRSGTDTQYF.

This clonotype was recorded a few times. The V and J genes are TRBV5-1 and TRBJ2-2, with 9 bases matching TRBD2. The V gene's germline CDR1 is SGHRS and CDR2 YFSETQ. The CDR3 length is 14 residues. The V and J ends lost 7 bases and 2 bases, in that order; junction bases with no gene match: 3. The CDR3 region has the DNA TGCGCCAGCGTAGCGGGGGCCAACACCGGGGAGCTGTTTTTT. Amino acids: CASVAGANTGELFF.

The rearrangement joins TRBV6-2 or TRBV6-3 to TRBJ1-1; the D gene is possibly TRBD1 (5 bases). V was clipped by 7 bases and J by 0 bases, with 12 bases between them. This CDR3 comprises 14 residues. From germline, CDR1 is MNHEY and CDR2 SVGEGT. The CDR3 nucleotides read TGTGCCAGCATTCTCGACAGCGTGAACACTGAAGCTTTCTTT. Translation gives CASILDSVNTEAFF.

This clonotype was seen only a few times. The V and J genes are TRBV3-1 and TRBJ2-2; D not certain. V was trimmed by 2 bases and J by 7 bases, leaving 17 bases between them. The CDR3 runs 16 residues. Germline CDR1 is LGHDT and CDR2 is YNNKEL (reference sequence). The CDR3 protein is CASSQPLQHEDGELFF. CDR3 coding DNA: TGTGCCAGCAGCCAACCTCTCCAACACGAGGACGGGGAGCTGTTTTTT.

The chain links TRBV20-1 to TRBJ2-7; 10 bases match TRBD2. J gave up 5 bases and V 6 bases, and 10 bases lay outside the gene matches. Germline CDR1 DFQATT, CDR2 SNEGSKA (reference sequence). The CDR3 sequence is 14 residues long. The CDR3 DNA reads as TGCAGTGCCCCAAGCCCTAGCGGGAGCGACGAGCAGTACTTC. It translates to CSAPSPSGSDEQYF.

The chain combines TRBV6-2 or TRBV6-3 with TRBJ1-5; D gene ambiguous. The CDR3 totals 15 residues. Per the germline V gene, CDR1 is MNHEY and CDR2 is SVGEGT. V lost 7 bases, J lost 4 bases, and 17 bases lay in between. DNA for the CDR3: TGTGCCAGCACCCTCTCGGGAGGGTCTAATCAGCCCCAGCATTTT. Residues: CASTLSGGSNQPQHF.

There are a few counts of this clonotype. The gene calls are TRBV20-1 and TRBJ2-3; 7 bases are shared with TRBD2. The CDR3 sequence is 11 residues long. Unmatched junction bases numbered 0, after V lost 7 bases and J lost 2 bases. The V gene's germline CDR1 is DFQATT and CDR2 SNEGSKA (reference sequence). The CDR3 coding sequence is TGCAGTGGACTAGCCACAGATACGCAGTATTTT. It codes for CSGLATDTQYF.